This T cell receptor beta chain is from a study of blood T cell repertoires in COVID-19. The overall study: Italy, Spain and the United States were the sources of the convalescent and acute COVID-19 samples.

Germline assignment: CDR1 GTSNPN and CDR2 SVGIG (reference sequence). Trimming shortened V by 3 bases and J by 4 bases, and 12 bases separated the two germline ends. The CDR3 sequence is 14 residues long. The table came from immunoSEQ multiplex PCR; TCRdb's copy has only in-frame clones and leaves some out. This sample has some 240,000 clones, with 90% found just once. The rearrangement joins TRBV30 to TRBJ2-2; D not certain. Sequencing used peripheral blood. This receptor was identified in a woman in her fifties or sixties with COVID-19, enrolled during active disease. The CDR3 here is CAWRALYPTGELFF. In nucleotides, the CDR3 is TGTGCCTGGAGAGCTCTTTATCCCACCGGGGAGCTGTTTTTT.